The 21 T cell receptor beta chains below all came from one sample that was sequenced in a study of T cell repertoires in cytomegalovirus infection. A single record per CDR3 protein comes from TCRdb applying MiXCR to the reads. The data contain 150,000 to 200,000 distinct CDR3 sequences, 25% to 30% of them singletons. The sample comprised PBMCs. The receptor set was obtained from a human donor in good health (CMV status not recorded). Some clones in this sample may be carry-over from other donors' samples.

This CDR3 reads CASSLARGEMNTEAFF. For the CDR3, the DNA is TGCGCCAGCAGCTTGGCCCGAGGTGAGATGAACACTGAAGCTTTCTTT. V usage is TRBV5-1 and J usage is TRBJ1-1, with unresolved D. V was pared by 0 bases and J by 0 bases, with 12 bases between. CDR1 and CDR2 from the germline V gene are SGHRS and YFSETQ. The CDR3 runs 16 residues.

This rearrangement joins TRBV2 to TRBJ1-5; 8 positions match TRBD1. This CDR3 comprises 14 residues. The germline CDR1 and CDR2 sequences are SNHLY and FYNNEI. The V and J ends lost 8 bases and 3 bases, in that order; junction bases with no gene match: 6. In DNA, the CDR3 is TGTGCCAGCGGGGGACAGGAAGACAATCAGCCCCAGCATTTT. As protein: CASGGQEDNQPQHF.

Here the CDR3 DNA reads TGTGCCAGTAGTGTAGGCGGGACGGCATACTACGAGCAGTACTTC. Translation gives CASSVGGTAYYEQYF. The chain uses TRBV19 and TRBJ2-7, with D possibly matching TRBD2 (6 bases). Germline CDR1 is LNHDA and CDR2 is SQIVND (reference sequence). The CDR3 sequence is 15 residues long. The germline V and J ends were trimmed by 5 bases and 3 bases, with 17 bases remaining between them.

V gene TRBV6-6 combines with J gene TRBJ2-1; possibly TRBD2 for D (5 bases). Trimming took off 0 bases at V and 3 bases at J, with 15 bases between the two ends. The germline CDR1 and CDR2 sequences are MNHNY and SVGAGI (reference sequence). CDR3 length: 17 residues. Written as DNA, the CDR3 is TGTGCCAGCAGTTACTCGAGGACTCCGGATAACTACAATGAGCAGTTCTTC. Its protein is CASSYSRTPDNYNEQFF.

V and J are TRBV20-1 and TRBJ2-7; D possibly uses TRBD1 or TRBD2 (5 bases each). V was trimmed by 7 bases and J by 2 bases, leaving 12 bases between them. Germline assignment: CDR1 DFQATT and CDR2 SNEGSKA (reference sequence). This CDR3 has 12 amino acids. The CDR3 reads CSVWDGTYEQYF. The DNA of the CDR3 is TGCAGTGTTTGGGACGGAACCTACGAGCAGTACTTC.

The V and J genes are TRBV28 and TRBJ2-7; 7 nucleotides match TRBD1. Losses at the gene ends were 6 bases for V and 0 bases for J; bases not matched to a gene: 5. The germline V gene has CDR1 MDHEN and CDR2 SYDVKM. The CDR3 is 14 residues long. The CDR3 region is CASRRQGSSYEQYF. For the CDR3, the DNA is TGTGCCAGCAGACGACAGGGTTCCTCCTACGAGCAGTACTTC.

The gene calls are TRBV6-2 or TRBV6-3 and TRBJ2-3; D remains ambiguous. The V end lost 4 bases, the J end lost 4 bases, and 6 bases lay between the germline ends. The CDR3 is made up of 12 amino acids. The germline V gene encodes CDR1 MNHEY and CDR2 SVGEGT. As DNA, the CDR3 is TGTGCCAGCAGTTCGTACCCAGATACGCAGTATTTT. It specifies CASSSYPDTQYF.

The rearrangement links TRBV6-5 to TRBJ1-1; TRBD1 matches at 7 bases. J lost 4 bases, V lost 0 bases, and 2 bases had no gene match. Germline CDR1 MNHEY, CDR2 SVGAGI. The CDR3 has 14 residues. The CDR3 region has the DNA TGTGCCAGCAGTTACTCGTCAGGGGGCACTGAAGCTTTCTTT. This encodes CASSYSSGGTEAFF.

The chain links TRBV7-2 to TRBJ2-3; 11 bases align to TRBD2. Germline V gene data show CDR1 as SGHTA and CDR2 as FQGNSA. Germline trimming cut 5 bases from V and 3 bases from J; bases unmatched to any gene: 10. The CDR3 runs 17 residues. The CDR3 region is CASSPQRGLAVTDTQYF. CDR3 DNA: TGTGCCAGCAGCCCCCAACGGGGACTAGCGGTTACAGATACGCAGTATTTT.

This clonotype was seen only a few times. This CDR3 is CASSPHDPIAYEQYF. In nucleotides, the CDR3 is TGTGCCAGCAGTCCACACGACCCCATCGCCTACGAGCAGTACTTC. The rearrangement joins TRBV12-3 or TRBV12-4 to TRBJ2-7; D not resolved. CDR3 length: 15 residues. Trimming took off 5 bases at V and 2 bases at J, with 16 bases between the two ends.

This clonotype came up a few times. The chain has TRBV30 and TRBJ1-3; 7 positions match TRBD1. The CDR3 extends over 14 amino acids. The trim removed 2 bases at V and 2 bases at J, leaving 3 bases unmatched. Germline V gene lookup returns CDR1 GTSNPN and CDR2 SVGIG (reference sequence). The CDR3, as DNA: TGTGCCTGGAGTCGGAGGGGGCCTGGAAACACCATATATTTT. It is translated as CAWSRRGPGNTIYF.

This clonotype came up many times. The chain is built from TRBV7-2 and TRBJ1-5; TRBD1 might be the D (5 bases). Trimming took 5 bases from V and 7 from J, leaving 12 bases between them. The V gene's germline CDR1 is SGHTA and CDR2 FQGNSA. The CDR3 is 13 amino acids. Here the CDR3 reads CASSVGWGQPQHF. The CDR3, as DNA: TGTGCCAGCAGCGTAGGGTGGGGGCAGCCCCAGCATTTT.

This clonotype has a handful of counts. J is TRBJ2-3 and V is TRBV7-8; 10 bases are shared with TRBD2. Germline loops: CDR1 SGHVS, CDR2 FQNEAQ. The CDR3 has 18 residues. J was trimmed by 2 bases and V by 5 bases; bases with no gene match: 13. CDR3 nucleotides: TGTGCCAGCAGCCCAGAGGCTAGCGGGGGCCCCTTCACAGATACGCAGTATTTT. As protein: CASSPEASGGPFTDTQYF.

The rearrangement uses TRBV20-1 and TRBJ2-6, with D uncertain. The germline V gene encodes CDR1 DFQATT and CDR2 SNEGSKA (reference sequence). Trimming removed 3 bases from V and 9 bases from J, with 18 bases in between. The CDR3 has 15 residues. The CDR3 nucleotides are TGCAGTGCTAGGGTTCGTGGGAAACGAGACAACGTCCTGACTTTC. Its protein is CSARVRGKRDNVLTF.

This clonotype was counted a few times. The chain recombines TRBV12-3 or TRBV12-4 with TRBJ2-7; D is possibly TRBD1 (6 bases). The CDR3 is made up of 15 amino acids. V was shortened by 6 bases and J by 5 bases, with 20 bases between the two germline ends. This CDR3 reads CASRRAGTKRDEQYF. In nucleotides, the CDR3 is TGTGCCAGCAGACGGGCCGGGACAAAGCGAGACGAGCAGTACTTC.

The V call is TRBV7-2, the J call TRBJ1-5; D ambiguous. The CDR3 extends over 13 amino acids. Per germline, CDR1 SGHTA and CDR2 FQGNSA. V lost 5 bases and J lost 7, with 12 bases in between. CDR3 DNA: TGTGCCAGCAGCATGGAAGGGCAGCAGCCCCAGCATTTT. It yields the protein CASSMEGQQPQHF.

This clonotype was detected a few times. The J gene is TRBJ2-5, the V gene TRBV7-2; 7 bases fit TRBD2. This CDR3 comprises 16 residues. Germline CDR1 and CDR2: SGHTA and FQGNSA. The trim removed 8 bases at V and 2 bases at J, leaving 14 bases unmatched. DNA of the CDR3: TGTGCCAGCGGGGATCAAGCGGGACGAGGGCAAGAGACCCAGTACTTC. It codes for CASGDQAGRGQETQYF.

This clonotype has a count of ten or more. The genes are TRBV5-4 and TRBJ1-1; D perhaps matches TRBD1 (5 bases). Germline-derived CDR1 and CDR2 are SGHNT and YYREEE (reference sequence). There are 15 residues in the CDR3. Trimming shortened V by 2 bases and J by 0 bases, and 11 bases separated the two germline ends. CDR3 protein: CASSLGQGMNTEAFF. The CDR3 DNA sequence: TGTGCCAGCAGCTTAGGTCAGGGAATGAACACTGAAGCTTTCTTT. The full variable domain, completed using reference TRBV5-4 and TRBJ1-1, is ETGVTQSPTHLIKTRGQQVTLRCSSQSGHNTVSWYQQALGQGPQFIFQYYREEENGRGNFPPRFSGLQFPNYSSELNVNALELDDSALYLCASSLGQGMNTEAFFGQGTRLTVV.

A few counts support this clonotype. The chain recombines TRBV7-2 with TRBJ1-1; D gene unclear. V lost 3 bases, J lost 4 bases, and 9 bases lay in between. The CDR3 contains 13 residues. Germline CDR1 and CDR2: SGHTA and FQGNSA. CDR3: CASSFSASTEAFF. The CDR3 coding sequence is TGTGCCAGCAGCTTCTCCGCAAGCACTGAAGCTTTCTTT.

This clonotype was seen many times. This chain connects TRBV7-2 to TRBJ2-2; perhaps TRBD2 as D (6 bases). Germline CDR1 and CDR2: SGHTA and FQGNSA. This CDR3 has 16 residues. Deletions cut 1 base from V and 2 bases from J, with 11 bases between. Here the CDR3 DNA reads TGTGCCAGCAGCTTAGAGTCTAGCGCAAACACCGGGGAGCTGTTTTTT. Translation gives CASSLESSANTGELFF.

V is TRBV5-4 and J is TRBJ1-1; the match to TRBD1 covers 9 bases. CDR3 length equals 14 residues. Trimming removed 5 bases from V and 5 bases from J; junction bases left unmatched: 7. Germline V gives CDR1 SGHNT, CDR2 YYREEE (reference sequence). The CDR3 DNA is TGTGCCAGCAGTTGGGACAGGGAGACGACTGAAGCTTTCTTT. Its translation: CASSWDRETTEAFF.